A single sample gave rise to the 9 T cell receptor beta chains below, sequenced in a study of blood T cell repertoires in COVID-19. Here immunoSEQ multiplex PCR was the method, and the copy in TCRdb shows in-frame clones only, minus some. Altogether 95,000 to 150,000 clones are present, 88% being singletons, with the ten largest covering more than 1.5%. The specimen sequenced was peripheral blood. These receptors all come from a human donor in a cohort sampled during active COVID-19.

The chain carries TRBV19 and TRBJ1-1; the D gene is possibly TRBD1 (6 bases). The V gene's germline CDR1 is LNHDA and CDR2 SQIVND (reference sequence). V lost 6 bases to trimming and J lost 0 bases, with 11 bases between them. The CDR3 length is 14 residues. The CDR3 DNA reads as TGTGCCAGTAGAGGAGACAGGCTGAACACTGAAGCTTTCTTT. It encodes CASRGDRLNTEAFF.

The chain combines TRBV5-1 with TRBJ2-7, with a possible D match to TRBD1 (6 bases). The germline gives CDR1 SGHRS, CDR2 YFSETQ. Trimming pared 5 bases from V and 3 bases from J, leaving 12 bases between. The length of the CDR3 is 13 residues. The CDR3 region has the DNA TGCGCCAGCAGTAACAGGGTCGGCTACGAGCAGTACTTC. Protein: CASSNRVGYEQYF. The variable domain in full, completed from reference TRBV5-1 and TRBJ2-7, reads KAGVTQTPRYLIKTRGQQVTLSCSPISGHRSVSWYQQTPGQGLQFLFEYFSETQRNKGNFPGRFSGRQFSNSRSEMNVSTLELGDSALYLCASSNRVGYEQYFGPGTRLTVT.

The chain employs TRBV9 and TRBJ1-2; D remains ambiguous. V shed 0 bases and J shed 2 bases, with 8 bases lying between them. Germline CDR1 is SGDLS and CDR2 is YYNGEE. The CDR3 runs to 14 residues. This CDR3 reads CASSVDLQNYGYTF. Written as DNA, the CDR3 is TGTGCCAGCAGCGTAGATTTACAAAACTATGGCTACACCTTC.

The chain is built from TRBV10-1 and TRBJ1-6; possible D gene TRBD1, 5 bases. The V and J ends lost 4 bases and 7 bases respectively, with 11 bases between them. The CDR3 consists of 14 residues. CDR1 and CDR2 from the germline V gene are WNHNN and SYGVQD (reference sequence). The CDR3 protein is CASSARQQNSPLHF. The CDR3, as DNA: TGCGCCAGCAGTGCCCGACAGCAAAATTCACCCCTCCACTTT.

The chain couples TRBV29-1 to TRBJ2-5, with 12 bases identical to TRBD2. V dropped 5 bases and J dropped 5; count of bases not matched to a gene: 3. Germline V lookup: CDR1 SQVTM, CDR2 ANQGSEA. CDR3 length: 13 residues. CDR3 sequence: CSVLAGGTETQYF. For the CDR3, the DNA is TGCAGCGTTCTAGCGGGAGGGACGGAGACCCAGTACTTC.

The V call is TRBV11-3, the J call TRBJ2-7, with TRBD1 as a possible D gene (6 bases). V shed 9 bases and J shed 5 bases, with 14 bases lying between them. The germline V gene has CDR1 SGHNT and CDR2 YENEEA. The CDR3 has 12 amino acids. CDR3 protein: CASKGGNDEQYF. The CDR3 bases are TGTGCCAGTAAAGGGGGTAATGACGAGCAGTACTTC.

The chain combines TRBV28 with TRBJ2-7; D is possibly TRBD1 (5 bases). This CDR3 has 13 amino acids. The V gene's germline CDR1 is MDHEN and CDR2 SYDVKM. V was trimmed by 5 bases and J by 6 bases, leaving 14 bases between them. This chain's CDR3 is CASSIPGFGEQYF. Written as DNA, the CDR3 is TGTGCCAGCAGTATTCCAGGGTTCGGCGAGCAGTACTTC.

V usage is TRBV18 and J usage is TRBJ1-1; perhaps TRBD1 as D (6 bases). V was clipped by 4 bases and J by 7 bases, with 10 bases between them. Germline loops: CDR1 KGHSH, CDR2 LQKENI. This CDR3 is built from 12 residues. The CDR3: CASSQQGLEAFF. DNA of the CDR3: TGTGCCAGCTCACAACAGGGCCTTGAAGCTTTCTTT.

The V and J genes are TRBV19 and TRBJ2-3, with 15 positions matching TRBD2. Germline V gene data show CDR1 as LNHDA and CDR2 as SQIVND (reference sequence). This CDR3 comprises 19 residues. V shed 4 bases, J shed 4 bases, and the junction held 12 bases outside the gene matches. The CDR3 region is CASSTPPGLAGGRADTQYF. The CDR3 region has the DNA TGTGCCAGTAGTACTCCTCCGGGACTAGCGGGAGGACGGGCAGATACGCAGTATTTT.